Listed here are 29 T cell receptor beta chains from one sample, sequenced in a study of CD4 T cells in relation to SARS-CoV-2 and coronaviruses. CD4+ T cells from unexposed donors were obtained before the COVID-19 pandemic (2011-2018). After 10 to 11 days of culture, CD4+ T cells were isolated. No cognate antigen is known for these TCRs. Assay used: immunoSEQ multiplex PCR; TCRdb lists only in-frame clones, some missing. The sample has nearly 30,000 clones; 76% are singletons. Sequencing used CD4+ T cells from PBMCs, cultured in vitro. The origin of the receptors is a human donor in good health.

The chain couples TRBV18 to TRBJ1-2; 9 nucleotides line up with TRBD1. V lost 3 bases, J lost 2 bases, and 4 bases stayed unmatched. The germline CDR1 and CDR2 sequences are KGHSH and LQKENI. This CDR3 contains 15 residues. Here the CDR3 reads CASSPLQGANYGYTF. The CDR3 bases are TGTGCCAGCTCACCTTTACAGGGGGCGAACTATGGCTACACCTTC.

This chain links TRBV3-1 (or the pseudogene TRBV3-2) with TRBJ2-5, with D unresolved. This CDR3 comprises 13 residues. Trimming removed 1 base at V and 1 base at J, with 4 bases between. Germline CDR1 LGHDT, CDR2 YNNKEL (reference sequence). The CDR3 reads CASSQGFQETQYF. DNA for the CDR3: TGTGCCAGCAGCCAAGGCTTCCAAGAGACCCAGTACTTC.

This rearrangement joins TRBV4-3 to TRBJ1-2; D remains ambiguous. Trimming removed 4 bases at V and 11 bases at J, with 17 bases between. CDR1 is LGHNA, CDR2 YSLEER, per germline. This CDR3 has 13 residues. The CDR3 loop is CASSPQRDGFYTF. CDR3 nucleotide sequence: TGCGCCAGCAGCCCCCAGAGGGATGGATTTTACACCTTC.

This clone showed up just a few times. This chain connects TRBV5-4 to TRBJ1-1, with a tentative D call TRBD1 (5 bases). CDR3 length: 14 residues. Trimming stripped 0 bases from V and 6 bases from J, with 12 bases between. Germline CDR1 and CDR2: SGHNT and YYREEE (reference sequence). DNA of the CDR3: TGTGCCAGCAGCTTGGGAGGGGCAGGTCCTGAAGCTTTCTTT. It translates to CASSLGGAGPEAFF.

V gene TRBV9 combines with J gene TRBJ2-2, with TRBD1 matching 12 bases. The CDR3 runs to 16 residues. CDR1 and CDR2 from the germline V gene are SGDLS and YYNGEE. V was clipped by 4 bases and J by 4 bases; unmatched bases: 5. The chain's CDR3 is CASSLRDRGRTGELFF. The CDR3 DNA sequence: TGTGCCAGCAGCCTCCGGGACAGGGGGCGCACCGGGGAGCTGTTTTTT.

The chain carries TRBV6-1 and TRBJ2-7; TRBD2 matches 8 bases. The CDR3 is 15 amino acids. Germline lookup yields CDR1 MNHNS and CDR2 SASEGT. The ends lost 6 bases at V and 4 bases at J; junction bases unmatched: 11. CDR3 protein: CASRPSGGDDYEQYF. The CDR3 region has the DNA TGTGCCAGCAGGCCCTCGGGGGGGGACGATTACGAGCAGTACTTC.

The CDR3, as DNA: TGTGCCAGCAGTAAGGGGACAGGGGGTGGAAACACCATATATTTT. It translates to CASSKGTGGGNTIYF. The V gene is TRBV6-5, the J gene TRBJ1-3, with 11 bases identical to TRBD1. The V segment lost 5 bases and the J segment 3 bases; nucleotides outside the gene matches: 3. The CDR3 sequence is 15 residues long. Per the germline V gene, CDR1 is MNHEY and CDR2 is SVGAGI.

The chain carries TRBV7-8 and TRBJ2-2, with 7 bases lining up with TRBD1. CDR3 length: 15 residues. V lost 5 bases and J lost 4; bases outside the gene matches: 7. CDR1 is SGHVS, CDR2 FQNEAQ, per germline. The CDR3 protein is CASSPSGTVTGELFF. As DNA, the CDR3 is TGTGCCAGCAGCCCCTCCGGGACAGTCACCGGGGAGCTGTTTTTT.

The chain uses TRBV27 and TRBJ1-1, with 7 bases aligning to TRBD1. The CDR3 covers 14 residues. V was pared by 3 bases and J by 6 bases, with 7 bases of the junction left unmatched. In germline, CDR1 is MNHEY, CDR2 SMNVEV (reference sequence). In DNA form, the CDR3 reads TGTGCCAGCAGTTTTCTAACAGGGGAAGCTGAAGCTTTCTTT. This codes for CASSFLTGEAEAFF.

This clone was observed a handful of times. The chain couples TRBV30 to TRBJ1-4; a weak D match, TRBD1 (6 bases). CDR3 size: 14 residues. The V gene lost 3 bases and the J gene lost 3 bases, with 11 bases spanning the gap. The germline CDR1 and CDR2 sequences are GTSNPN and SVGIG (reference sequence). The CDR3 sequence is CAWRAGAANEKLFF. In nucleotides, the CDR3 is TGTGCCTGGAGGGCAGGGGCGGCTAATGAAAAACTGTTTTTT.

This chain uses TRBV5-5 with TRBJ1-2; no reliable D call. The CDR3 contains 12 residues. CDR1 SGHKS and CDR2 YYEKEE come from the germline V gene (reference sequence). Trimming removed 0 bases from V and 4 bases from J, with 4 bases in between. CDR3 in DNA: TGTGCCAGCAGCTTGGAATCCTATGGCTACACCTTC. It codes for CASSLESYGYTF. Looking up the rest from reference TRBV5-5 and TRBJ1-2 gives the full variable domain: DAGVTQSPTHLIKTRGQQVTLRCSPISGHKSVSWYQQVLGQGPQFIFQYYEKEERGRGNFPDRFSARQFPNYSSELNVNALLLGDSALYLCASSLESYGYTFGSGTRLTVV.

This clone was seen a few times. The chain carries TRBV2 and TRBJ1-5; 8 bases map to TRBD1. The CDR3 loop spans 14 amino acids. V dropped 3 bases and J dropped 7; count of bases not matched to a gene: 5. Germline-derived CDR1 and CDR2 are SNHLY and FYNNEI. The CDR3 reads CASSDRTGKQPQHF. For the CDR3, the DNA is TGTGCCAGCAGTGATCGGACAGGGAAACAGCCCCAGCATTTT.

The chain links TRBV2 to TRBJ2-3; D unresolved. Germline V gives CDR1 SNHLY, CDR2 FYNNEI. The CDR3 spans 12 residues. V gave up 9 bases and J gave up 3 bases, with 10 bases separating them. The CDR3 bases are TGTGCCAGTAACCTGGCGACAGATACGCAGTATTTT. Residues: CASNLATDTQYF.

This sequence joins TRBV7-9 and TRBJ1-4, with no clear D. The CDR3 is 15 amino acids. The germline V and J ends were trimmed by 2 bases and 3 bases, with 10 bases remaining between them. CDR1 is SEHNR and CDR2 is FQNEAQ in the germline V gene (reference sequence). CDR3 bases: TGTGCCAGCAGCTTAATGGGAGACGCTAATGAAAAACTGTTTTTT. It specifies CASSLMGDANEKLFF.

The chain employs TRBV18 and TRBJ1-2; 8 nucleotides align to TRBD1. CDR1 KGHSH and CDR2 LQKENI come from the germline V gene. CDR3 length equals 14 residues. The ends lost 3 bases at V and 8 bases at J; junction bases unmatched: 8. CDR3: CASSPQGQASGYTF. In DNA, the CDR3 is TGTGCCAGCTCACCCCAGGGACAGGCTAGCGGCTACACCTTC.

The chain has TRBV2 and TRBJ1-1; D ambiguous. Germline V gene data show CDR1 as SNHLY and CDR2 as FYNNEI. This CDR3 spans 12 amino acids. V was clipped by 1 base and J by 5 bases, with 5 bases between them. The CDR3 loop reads CASSEVSTEAFF. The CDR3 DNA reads TGTGCCAGCAGTGAAGTGAGTACTGAAGCTTTCTTT.

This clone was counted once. CDR3 coding DNA: TGTGCCATCAGTGAGTCACGGGAGGGTACCCAGTACTTC. As protein: CAISESREGTQYF. The chain has TRBV10-3 and TRBJ2-5; TRBD2 matches at 8 bases. This CDR3 is 13 amino acids long. V dropped 0 bases and J dropped 8; count of bases not matched to a gene: 2. CDR1 and CDR2 from the germline V gene are ENHRY and SYGVKD.

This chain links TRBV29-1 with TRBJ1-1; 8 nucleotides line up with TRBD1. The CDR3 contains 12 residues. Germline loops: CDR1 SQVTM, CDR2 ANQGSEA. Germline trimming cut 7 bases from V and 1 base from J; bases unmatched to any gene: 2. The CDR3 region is CSAGQANTEAFF. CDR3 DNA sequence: TGCAGCGCGGGACAGGCGAACACTGAAGCTTTCTTT. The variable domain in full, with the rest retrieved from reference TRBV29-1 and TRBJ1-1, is SAVISQKPSRDICQRGTSLTIQCQVDSQVTMMFWYRQQPGQSLTLIATANQGSEATYESGFVIDKFPISRPNLTFSTLTVSNMSPEDSSIYLCSAGQANTEAFFGQGTRLTVV.

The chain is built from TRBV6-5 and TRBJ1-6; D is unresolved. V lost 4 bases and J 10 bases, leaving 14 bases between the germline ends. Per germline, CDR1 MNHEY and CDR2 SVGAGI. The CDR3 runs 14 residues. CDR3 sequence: CASSSAGNQSPLHF. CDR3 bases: TGTGCCAGCAGTTCGGCGGGGAATCAATCACCCCTCCACTTT.

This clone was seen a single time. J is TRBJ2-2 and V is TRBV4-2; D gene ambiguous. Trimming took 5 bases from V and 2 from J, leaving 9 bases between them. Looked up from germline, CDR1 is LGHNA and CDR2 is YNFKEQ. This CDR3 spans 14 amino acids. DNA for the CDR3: TGTGCCAGCAGCACCCGAGATAACACCGGGGAGCTGTTTTTT. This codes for CASSTRDNTGELFF.

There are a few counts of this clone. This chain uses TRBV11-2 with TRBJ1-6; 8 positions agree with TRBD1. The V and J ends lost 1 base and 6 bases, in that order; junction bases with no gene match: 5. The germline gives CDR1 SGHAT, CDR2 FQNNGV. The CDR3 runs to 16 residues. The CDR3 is CASSLVGTGSNSPLHF. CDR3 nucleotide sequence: TGTGCCAGCAGCTTAGTCGGGACAGGCTCTAATTCACCCCTCCACTTT. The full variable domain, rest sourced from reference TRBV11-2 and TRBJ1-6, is EAGVAQSPRYKIIEKRQSVAFWCNPISGHATLYWYQQILGQGPKLLIQFQNNGVVDDSQLPKDRFSAERLKGVDSTLKIQPAKLEDSAVYLCASSLVGTGSNSPLHFGNGTRLTVT.

The CDR3 region has the DNA TGTGCCAGCAGCTTAGTGAGGAGCGGGATTTCCTACGAGCAGTACTTC. Translation: CASSLVRSGISYEQYF. The rearrangement links TRBV7-9 to TRBJ2-7; 7 bases are shared with TRBD2. Trimming took 1 base from V and 1 from J; bases not matched to a gene: 7. This CDR3 has 16 residues. Germline assignment: CDR1 SEHNR and CDR2 FQNEAQ (reference sequence).

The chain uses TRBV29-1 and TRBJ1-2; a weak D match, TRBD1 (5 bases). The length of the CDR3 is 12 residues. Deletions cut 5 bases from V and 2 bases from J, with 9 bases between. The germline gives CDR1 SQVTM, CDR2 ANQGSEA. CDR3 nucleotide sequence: TGCAGCGTTACCTACAGGAACTATGGCTACACCTTC. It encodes CSVTYRNYGYTF.

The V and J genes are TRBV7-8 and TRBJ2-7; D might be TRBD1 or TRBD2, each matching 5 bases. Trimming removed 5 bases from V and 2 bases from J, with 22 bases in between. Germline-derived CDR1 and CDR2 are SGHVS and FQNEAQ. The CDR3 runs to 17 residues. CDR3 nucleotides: TGTGCCAGCAGCCCTGGGGGTCGTAACAGGAATCCCTACGAGCAGTACTTC. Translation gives CASSPGGRNRNPYEQYF.

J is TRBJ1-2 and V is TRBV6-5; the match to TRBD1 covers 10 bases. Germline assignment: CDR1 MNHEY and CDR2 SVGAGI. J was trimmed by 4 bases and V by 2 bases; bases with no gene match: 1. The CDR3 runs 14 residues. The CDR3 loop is CASSYGTGAYGYTF. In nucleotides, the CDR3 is TGTGCCAGCAGTTACGGGACAGGGGCCTATGGCTACACCTTC.

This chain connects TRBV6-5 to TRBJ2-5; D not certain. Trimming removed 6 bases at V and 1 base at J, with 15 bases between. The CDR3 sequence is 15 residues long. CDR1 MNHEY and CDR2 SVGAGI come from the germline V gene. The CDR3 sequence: CASSLFAQVQETQYF. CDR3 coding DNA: TGTGCCAGCAGCCTATTCGCTCAAGTCCAAGAGACCCAGTACTTC.

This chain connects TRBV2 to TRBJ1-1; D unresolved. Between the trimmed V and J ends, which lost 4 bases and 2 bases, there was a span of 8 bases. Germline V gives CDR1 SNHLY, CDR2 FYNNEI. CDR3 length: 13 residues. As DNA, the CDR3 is TGTGCCAGCAGTGCTGACACAAACACTGAAGCTTTCTTT. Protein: CASSADTNTEAFF.

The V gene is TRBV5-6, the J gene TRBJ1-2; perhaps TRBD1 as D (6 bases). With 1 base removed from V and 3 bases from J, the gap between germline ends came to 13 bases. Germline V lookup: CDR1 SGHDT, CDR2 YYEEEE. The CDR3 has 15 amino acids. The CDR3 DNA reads TGTGCCAGCAGCTTGCCGCAGGGGTATGACTATGGCTACACCTTC. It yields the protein CASSLPQGYDYGYTF.

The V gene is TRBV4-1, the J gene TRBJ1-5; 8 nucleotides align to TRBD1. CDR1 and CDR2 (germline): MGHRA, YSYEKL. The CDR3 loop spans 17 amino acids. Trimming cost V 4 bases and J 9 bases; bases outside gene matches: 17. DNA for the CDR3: TGCGCCAGCAGCCCCATATTAGGACAGGGCCTGGGGCGGCCCCAGCATTTT. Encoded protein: CASSPILGQGLGRPQHF.